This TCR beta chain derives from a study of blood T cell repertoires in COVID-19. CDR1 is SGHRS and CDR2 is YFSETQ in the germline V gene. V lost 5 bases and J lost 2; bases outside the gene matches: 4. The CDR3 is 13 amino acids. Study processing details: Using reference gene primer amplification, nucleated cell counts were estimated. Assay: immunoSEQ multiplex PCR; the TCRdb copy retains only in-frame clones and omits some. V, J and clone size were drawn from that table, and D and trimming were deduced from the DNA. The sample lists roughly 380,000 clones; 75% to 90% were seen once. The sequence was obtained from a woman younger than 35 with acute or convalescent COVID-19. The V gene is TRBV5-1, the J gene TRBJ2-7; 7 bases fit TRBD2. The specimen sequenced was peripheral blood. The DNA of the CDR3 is TGCGCCAGCAGGCCAGCGGGGACCTACGAGCAGTACTTC. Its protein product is CASRPAGTYEQYF.